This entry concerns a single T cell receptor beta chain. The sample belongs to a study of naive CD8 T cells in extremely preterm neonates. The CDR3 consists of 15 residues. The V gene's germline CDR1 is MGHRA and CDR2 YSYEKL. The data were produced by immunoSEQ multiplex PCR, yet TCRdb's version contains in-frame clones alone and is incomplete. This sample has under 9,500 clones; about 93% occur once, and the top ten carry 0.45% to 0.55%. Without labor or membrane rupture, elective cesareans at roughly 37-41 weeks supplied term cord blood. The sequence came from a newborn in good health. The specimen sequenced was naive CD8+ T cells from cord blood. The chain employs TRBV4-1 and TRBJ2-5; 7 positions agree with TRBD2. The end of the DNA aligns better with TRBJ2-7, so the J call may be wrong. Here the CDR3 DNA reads TGCGCCAGCAGCCAAGAATGGGGAGGGGACTACGAGCAGTACTTC. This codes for CASSQEWGGDYEQYF.